The entry below describes one T cell receptor (beta chain). Its antigen is not identified. The CDR3 regions of TCR beta were amplified from RNA transcripts. Carried out on the TCR CDR3, a first-round RT-PCR used the HTBI primer set. TCRdb itself ran the multiplex PCR reads through MiXCR, one entry per CDR3 protein. Among about 370,000 distinct CDR3 sequences listed, 15% were seen once. Patients affected by ophthalmopathy presented a Clinical Activity Score of at least 3, a NOSPECS grade of at least 4, and disease duration below 3 months. Used for diagnoses were clinical symptoms, serum thyroxine and TRAb, thyroid ultrasound and orbital computed tomography. The data stem from a study of T cells in Graves' hyperthyroidism and ophthalmopathy. Regarding the study as a whole: Most clonotypes expanded in the thyroid (above 0.001) were also present in blood.

The sequenced sample consisted of blood. The clonotype was recovered from an older woman with Graves' ophthalmopathy.

The CDR3 loop reads CASSYSVDPRGTEAFF. As DNA, the CDR3 is TGTGCCAGCAGTTACTCGGTGGATCCGCGGGGCACTGAAGCTTTCTTT. V is TRBV6-5 and J is TRBJ1-1; the D is unclear. Germline loops: CDR1 MNHEY, CDR2 SVGAGI. The CDR3 has 16 residues. V was shortened by 0 bases and J by 4 bases, with 15 bases between the two germline ends.